This note documents a single T cell receptor beta chain sequence. These data come from a study of technical replicates of blood from a handful of donors. Profiling relied on immunoSEQ multiplex PCR, and the TCRdb table lists in-frame clones only, not all of them. Among fewer than 100,000 clones, approximately 90% were seen once, and the ten largest hold 0.35% to 0.5%. The germline CDR1 and CDR2 sequences are SGHTA and FQGTGA. This CDR3 region has 13 residues. With V trimmed by 2 bases and J by 5 bases, 0 bases remained unmatched. V and J are TRBV7-3 and TRBJ1-2, with TRBD1 identical over 9 bases. The receptor was isolated from a human donor in good health. Material: T cells isolated from PBMCs. In nucleotides, the CDR3 is TGTGCCAGCAGCTTAGACAGGGGGTATGGCTACACCTTC. It encodes CASSLDRGYGYTF.